Following are 30 T cell receptor beta chains from one sample sequenced in a study of T cell responses to AZD1222 COVID-19 vaccine. TCRdb's table, derived via immunoSEQ multiplex PCR, lists solely in-frame clones and lacks some. The repertoire holds about 110,000 clones, with 70% to 90% as singletons. This specimen consisted of peripheral blood, obtained 28 days after the second AZD1222 dose. These receptors originate from an adult who received the AZD1222 COVID-19 vaccine.

The V and J genes are TRBV19 and TRBJ1-6, with D maybe TRBD1 (5 bases). Trimming shortened V by 9 bases and J by 10 bases, and 22 bases separated the two germline ends. Germline V lookup: CDR1 LNHDA, CDR2 SQIVND (reference sequence). The CDR3 spans 15 residues. The CDR3 DNA is TGTGCCAGCAACTTCAGTCCCGGGGGTGACTCACCCCTCCACTTT. Its translation: CASNFSPGGDSPLHF.

The chain employs TRBV10-1 and TRBJ2-1; unclear D gene. Trimming stripped 3 bases from V and 4 bases from J, with 19 bases between. This CDR3 has 17 residues. Germline V lookup: CDR1 WNHNN, CDR2 SYGVQD (reference sequence). As DNA, the CDR3 is TGCGCCAGCAGTGAATGTACGACCGTCCGATGTTACAATGAGCAGTTCTTC. Its protein is CASSECTTVRCYNEQFF.

The V gene is TRBV18, the J gene TRBJ2-7, with 10 bases matching TRBD1. The germline V gene has CDR1 KGHSH and CDR2 LQKENI. V lost 5 bases, J lost 6 bases, and 7 bases stayed unmatched. This CDR3 has 14 amino acids. CDR3 coding DNA: TGTGCCAGCTCAATGTCCCGGGACAGGGGCGAGCAGTACTTC. Protein: CASSMSRDRGEQYF.

The rearrangement joins TRBV5-1 to TRBJ2-7; D is undetermined. This CDR3 has 11 amino acids. Trimming took off 1 base at V and 7 bases at J, with 6 bases between the two ends. Germline values: CDR1 SGHRS, CDR2 YFSETQ. CDR3 loop: CASSLMGEQYF. CDR3 nucleotides: TGCGCCAGCAGCTTGATGGGAGAGCAGTACTTC.

V and J are TRBV28 and TRBJ2-1; D is perhaps TRBD2 (6 bases). V dropped 7 bases and J dropped 4 bases, with 14 bases sitting between them. Per germline, CDR1 MDHEN and CDR2 SYDVKM. This CDR3 region has 14 residues. The CDR3 DNA reads as TGTGCCAGCATGGGGACTCCTGTTTACAATGAGCAGTTCTTC. As protein: CASMGTPVYNEQFF.

There are a few counts of this clone. The rearrangement joins TRBV29-1 to TRBJ1-2, with TRBD1 matching over 10 bases. In germline, CDR1 is SQVTM, CDR2 ANQGSEA. This CDR3 spans 14 amino acids. V was clipped by 7 bases and J by 1 base; unmatched bases: 6. CDR3 region: CSASDRGFNYGYTF. In DNA, the CDR3 is TGCAGCGCCTCGGACAGGGGGTTTAACTATGGCTACACCTTC.

The V call is TRBV6-1, the J call TRBJ1-1; D is undetermined. This CDR3 is built from 13 residues. Trimming left V 0 bases short and J 8 bases short, with 10 bases between. Germline V CDR1 and CDR2: MNHNS, SASEGT. CDR3 coding DNA: TGTGCCAGCAGTGAAGCTCCGGGTCCCGAAGCTTTCTTT. Its protein is CASSEAPGPEAFF.

V and J are TRBV9 and TRBJ1-2; no clear D gene. The CDR3 sequence is 14 residues long. Germline CDR1 is SGDLS and CDR2 is YYNGEE. With 0 bases removed from V and 4 bases from J, the gap between germline ends came to 10 bases. The CDR3 protein is CASSVDSTGYGYTF. In nucleotides, the CDR3 is TGTGCCAGCAGCGTAGATTCGACGGGCTATGGCTACACCTTC. Drawing the rest from reference TRBV9 and TRBJ1-2, the complete variable domain is DSGVTQTPKHLITATGQRVTLRCSPRSGDLSVYWYQQSLDQGLQFLIQYYNGEERAKGNILERFSAQQFPDLHSELNLSSLELGDSALYFCASSVDSTGYGYTFGSGTRLTVV.

V gene TRBV7-9 combines with J gene TRBJ1-4; D unresolved. V dropped 2 bases and J dropped 0 bases, with 13 bases sitting between them. The CDR3 length is 17 residues. Germline-derived CDR1 and CDR2 are SEHNR and FQNEAQ (reference sequence). The DNA for the CDR3 is TGTGCCAGCAGCTTACGCACGGAAGTTACAACTAATGAAAAACTGTTTTTT. Translation: CASSLRTEVTTNEKLFF.

The V call is TRBV24-1, the J call TRBJ2-1; 8 bases map to TRBD2. CDR1 and CDR2 (germline): KGHDR, SFDVKD. Germline trimming cut 3 bases from V and 4 bases from J; bases unmatched to any gene: 4. The CDR3 has 15 residues. The CDR3 nucleotides read TGTGCCACCAGTGATACTAGCGGCCTTTACAATGAGCAGTTCTTC. Its translation: CATSDTSGLYNEQFF.

This clone was seen only a few times. The rearrangement uses TRBV4-1 and TRBJ2-7; D possibly matches TRBD1 or TRBD2 (5 bases each). The germline V and J ends were trimmed by 4 bases and 5 bases, with 12 bases remaining between them. Germline V CDR1 and CDR2: MGHRA, YSYEKL. This CDR3 is built from 13 residues. In DNA, the CDR3 is TGCGCCAGCAGCCGGGTCGAGGGGAACGAGCAGTACTTC. Its protein is CASSRVEGNEQYF.

The chain combines TRBV7-9 with TRBJ1-1, with 12 bases fitting TRBD1. V shed 5 bases, J shed 3 bases, and the junction held 13 bases outside the gene matches. The CDR3 extends over 18 amino acids. Germline V CDR1 and CDR2: SEHNR, FQNEAQ (reference sequence). CDR3 amino acids: CASSPKVGTGGPDTEAFF. The DNA for the CDR3 is TGTGCCAGCAGCCCTAAGGTGGGGACAGGGGGCCCGGACACTGAAGCTTTCTTT. The full variable domain, in which reference TRBV7-9 and TRBJ1-1 provide the parts outside the CDR3, is DTGVSQNPRHKITKRGQNVTFRCDPISEHNRLYWYRQTLGQGPEFLTYFQNEAQLEKSRLLSDRFSAERPKGSFSTLEIQRTEQGDSAMYLCASSPKVGTGGPDTEAFFGQGTRLTVV.

This clone has a handful of counts. The chain recombines TRBV5-4 with TRBJ2-7, with D possibly TRBD2 on 6 matching bases. CDR1 SGHNT and CDR2 YYREEE come from the germline V gene (reference sequence). CDR3 length: 15 amino acids. Trimming removed 4 bases from V and 12 bases from J, with 26 bases in between. CDR3 in DNA: TGTGCCAGCAGCGATACTGGAGGGCAGGAGCGGGTCTTGTACTTC. This encodes CASSDTGGQERVLYF.

The genes are TRBV4-3 and TRBJ1-4, with TRBD1 as a possible D gene (6 bases). The V gene lost 2 bases and the J gene lost 7 bases, with 11 bases spanning the gap. Germline V CDR1 and CDR2: LGHNA, YSLEER. This CDR3 has 14 residues. The CDR3 DNA reads TGCGCCAGCAGCCAAACCACAGGGTTTGAAAAACTGTTTTTT. Translated, it gives CASSQTTGFEKLFF.

The chain recombines TRBV27 with TRBJ2-7, with D possibly TRBD2 on 5 matching bases. The CDR3 sequence is 15 residues long. Germline V gives CDR1 MNHEY, CDR2 SMNVEV (reference sequence). Trimming took off 4 bases at V and 3 bases at J, with 16 bases between the two ends. CDR3 in DNA: TGTGCCAGCAGTTACACCGGACTGGGGATCTACGAGCAGTACTTC. It yields the protein CASSYTGLGIYEQYF.

The CDR3: CASSLAGGDYTF. The DNA of the CDR3 is TGTGCCAGCAGCTTGGCAGGGGGGGACTACACCTTC. This chain uses TRBV5-4 with TRBJ1-2; the match to TRBD1 covers 7 bases. Germline V gene lookup returns CDR1 SGHNT and CDR2 YYREEE (reference sequence). With 0 bases clipped from V and 10 bases from J, the junction kept 3 bases outside the gene matches. This CDR3 is 12 amino acids long.

This clone came up a few times. This sequence joins TRBV7-9 and TRBJ2-7; D is unresolved. The V gene lost 4 bases and the J gene lost 4 bases, with 5 bases spanning the gap. Germline V lookup: CDR1 SEHNR, CDR2 FQNEAQ (reference sequence). The CDR3 sequence is 11 residues long. CDR3 nucleotides: TGTGCCAGCAGCTCTGAATACGAGCAGTACTTC. This codes for CASSSEYEQYF.

The chain combines TRBV5-1 with TRBJ1-5, with 10 bases identical to TRBD1. Trimming cost V 2 bases and J 4 bases; bases outside gene matches: 6. The CDR3 totals 16 residues. Germline V lookup: CDR1 SGHRS, CDR2 YFSETQ. The CDR3 loop reads CASSLPDRGLNQPQHF. CDR3 coding DNA: TGCGCCAGCAGCTTACCAGACAGGGGGCTGAATCAGCCCCAGCATTTT.

Only one count was recorded for this clone. The sample holds other DNA sequences that translate to the same CDR3. The chain links TRBV11-2 to TRBJ1-2; 7 bases agree with TRBD1. Trimming at V came to 0 bases and at J to 4 bases, leaving 5 bases not matched to a gene. CDR1 SGHAT and CDR2 FQNNGV come from the germline V gene. The CDR3 consists of 15 residues. The CDR3 is CASSLEATGTYGYTF. The CDR3 nucleotides are TGTGCCAGCAGCTTAGAGGCGACAGGGACCTATGGCTACACCTTC. The full variable domain, rest sourced from reference TRBV11-2 and TRBJ1-2, is EAGVAQSPRYKIIEKRQSVAFWCNPISGHATLYWYQQILGQGPKLLIQFQNNGVVDDSQLPKDRFSAERLKGVDSTLKIQPAKLEDSAVYLCASSLEATGTYGYTFGSGTRLTVV.

The chain is built from TRBV2 and TRBJ1-1; D perhaps matches TRBD1 (5 bases). V lost 6 bases, J lost 4 bases, and 18 bases lay in between. There are 15 residues in the CDR3. In germline, CDR1 is SNHLY, CDR2 FYNNEI. As DNA, the CDR3 is TGTGCCAGCAGCAAACAAGGGACCCGCGGCACTGAAGCTTTCTTT. Its translation is CASSKQGTRGTEAFF.

This clone has a single count. The chain carries TRBV9 and TRBJ1-6; no definite D call. V was trimmed by 3 bases and J by 6 bases, leaving 16 bases between them. Germline V gene lookup returns CDR1 SGDLS and CDR2 YYNGEE. The CDR3 spans 16 residues. The CDR3 coding sequence is TGTGCCAGCAGCGCCCGGATGGAAGGCAGTAATTCACCCCTCCACTTT. Protein sequence: CASSARMEGSNSPLHF.

The CDR3 spells CASSRSEEGYTF. The DNA of the CDR3 is TGTGCCAGCAGCCGAAGCGAGGAGGGCTACACCTTC. This chain joins TRBV6-5 and TRBJ1-2; no definite D call. Germline CDR1 reads MNHEY; CDR2 reads SVGAGI. Trimming shortened V by 6 bases and J by 8 bases, and 13 bases separated the two germline ends. This CDR3 comprises 12 residues.

This rearrangement joins TRBV6-5 to TRBJ1-5; 9 bases map to TRBD1. The V segment lost 6 bases and the J segment 7 bases; nucleotides outside the gene matches: 7. CDR3 length: 14 residues. Germline V CDR1 and CDR2: MNHEY, SVGAGI. CDR3 DNA sequence: TGTGCCAGCAGCCCGGGACAGGGTAGGCAGCCCCAGCATTTT. It is translated as CASSPGQGRQPQHF.

This clone was found once. The chain recombines TRBV7-8 with TRBJ2-6; no clear D. The CDR3 loop spans 18 amino acids. The germline CDR1 and CDR2 sequences are SGHVS and FQNEAQ. Deletions cut 2 bases from V and 1 base from J, with 15 bases between. The CDR3 DNA reads TGTGCCAGCAGCTTATTCACCTTCTCCCCATCTGGGGCCAACGTCCTGACTTTC. Amino acids: CASSLFTFSPSGANVLTF.

V is TRBV7-3 and J is TRBJ2-2, with TRBD1 matching over 8 bases. V was pared by 0 bases and J by 2 bases, with 2 bases of the junction left unmatched. Germline values: CDR1 SGHTA, CDR2 FQGTGA. CDR3 length: 16 amino acids. The CDR3 here is CASSLTSGGNTGELFF. CDR3 in DNA: TGTGCCAGCAGCTTAACGTCAGGGGGCAACACCGGGGAGCTGTTTTTT.

CDR3 in DNA: TGTGCCAGCAGTTTATGGGGCATGAGTGAAAAACTGTTTTTT. Translating gives CASSLWGMSEKLFF. The genes are TRBV27 and TRBJ1-4, with D perhaps matching TRBD1 (5 bases). Per germline, CDR1 MNHEY and CDR2 SMNVEV (reference sequence). The CDR3 has 14 residues. The ends were cut back, 1 base at V and 7 bases at J, with 10 bases in the middle.

The chain has TRBV6-5 and TRBJ1-4; no clear D gene. This CDR3 contains 14 residues. Germline V lookup: CDR1 MNHEY, CDR2 SVGAGI. The ends were cut back, 8 bases at V and 7 bases at J, with 17 bases in the middle. The CDR3 reads CASSAGQLIEKLFF. The CDR3 DNA follows: TGTGCCAGCTCTGCCGGGCAGCTAATTGAAAAACTGTTTTTT.

This chain uses TRBV3-1 (or the pseudogene TRBV3-2) with TRBJ1-1; D gene ambiguous. Germline V gene lookup returns CDR1 LGHDT and CDR2 YNNKEL (reference sequence). This CDR3 has 15 residues. The V and J ends lost 0 bases and 3 bases respectively, with 11 bases between them. The CDR3 loop reads CASSQETPRHTEAFF. In DNA, the CDR3 is TGTGCCAGCAGCCAAGAAACCCCCAGGCACACTGAAGCTTTCTTT.

The chain couples TRBV4-1 to TRBJ2-3; D not resolved. V shed 1 base and J shed 0 bases, with 11 bases lying between them. CDR3 length equals 16 residues. CDR1 MGHRA and CDR2 YSYEKL come from the germline V gene. The CDR3 spells CASSQGTDFSTDTQYF. Here the CDR3 DNA reads TGCGCCAGCAGCCAAGGTACGGATTTCAGCACAGATACGCAGTATTTT.

V and J are TRBV10-3 and TRBJ1-1, with D tentatively TRBD1 (5 bases). Germline lookup yields CDR1 ENHRY and CDR2 SYGVKD. Trimming stripped 2 bases from V and 4 bases from J, with 17 bases between. The CDR3 runs to 16 residues. The CDR3 DNA reads TGTGCCATCAGTGAGGGGGCAGGGAGGGCGAGCACTGAAGCTTTCTTT. Translating it yields CAISEGAGRASTEAFF.